This TCR beta chain was identified during a study of T cell responses to AZD1222 COVID-19 vaccine. The study's findings and limits: It was only after the peak T cell response that any repertoires were sampled. Just a handful of AZD1222 recipients were seropositive at baseline. Reportedly, nearly half of unique spike TCRs recognized epitopes outside B.1.351/B.1.1.7 mutations. The donor group comprised mostly white British people and more females; the analysis possibly underestimated clonal diversity.

Profiled with immunoSEQ multiplex PCR; TCRdb holds only in-frame clones, not every one. The data show 120,000 or so clones, with about 90% seen just once and approximately 1.1% held by the top ten. Germline V lookup: CDR1 MNHEY, CDR2 SMNVEV (reference sequence). CDR3 length equals 17 residues. With 5 bases clipped from V and 4 bases from J, the junction kept 14 bases outside the gene matches. About this clone: Its target is unknown.

The receptor was isolated from an adult in good health. This chain uses TRBV27 with TRBJ1-2; 9 bases align to TRBD1. The material was peripheral blood, obtained on day 0 of AZD1222 vaccination. The CDR3 loop reads CASSPVGTGSLLYGYTF. DNA for the CDR3: TGTGCCAGCAGTCCAGTCGGGACAGGGTCTTTGCTCTATGGCTACACCTTC.